The clone carrying this T cell receptor (beta chain) was seen ten or more times. Thyroid ultrasound and orbital computed tomography, with clinical symptoms and serum thyroxine and TRAb, informed diagnoses. The CDR3 has 12 amino acids. With V trimmed by 3 bases and J by 9 bases, 2 bases remained unmatched. CDR1 and CDR2 (germline): MDHEN, SYDVKM. This specimen comes from a study of T cells in Graves' hyperthyroidism and ophthalmopathy. There were TCR beta CDR3 regions amplified from RNA transcripts. The study used the HTBI primer set for a first-round RT-PCR of the TCR CDR3. TCRdb reanalysed the multiplex PCR reads using MiXCR and keeps one entry per CDR3 protein. The sample carries a few hundred thousand distinct CDR3 sequences, 15% recorded once.

This TCR was recovered from a woman aged 25-40 years with Graves' hyperthyroidism. The V gene is TRBV28, the J gene TRBJ2-7, with 10 bases aligning to TRBD1. The sample taken for sequencing was blood. The CDR3 DNA is TGTGCCAGCAGTTTGTGGACAGGGGGGCAGTACTTC. Amino acids: CASSLWTGGQYF.